The rows below give T cell receptor beta chains drawn from one sample of a study of Graves' ophthalmopathy and Graves' hyperthyroidism. TCRdb called the multiplex PCR reads again in MiXCR, with one record for every CDR3 protein. Altogether roughly 1.1 million distinct CDR3 sequences are present, about two fifths being singletons, with the ten largest covering around 10%. Material: peripheral blood or thyroid tissue (not recorded which). These receptors originate from an adult man with Graves' hyperthyroidism. Both conserved end residues are part of each CDR3. The D gene is left open where the match is weak. Size is omitted from some rows. Given values are once, few, many or a class for expanded clones.

D: TRBD1
size: few
J: TRBJ1-5
V: TRBV19
DNA: TGTGCCAGCTCACCAGGGGGAACAGTAACCAATCAGCCCCAGCATTTT
CDR3: CASSPGGTVTNQPQHF

D: -
size: many
J: TRBJ2-7
V: TRBV15
DNA: TGTGCCACCAGCACCAGGGGCACATCCTACGAGCAGTACTTC
CDR3: CATSTRGTSYEQYF

D: -
size: few
J: TRBJ1-4
V: TRBV7-2
DNA: TGTGCCAGCAGCTTAGCATCCCCTGGCGGGGTTAGAACTGAAAAACTGTTTTTT
CDR3: CASSLASPGGVRTEKLFF

D: TRBD1
size: many
J: TRBJ2-7
V: TRBV2
DNA: TGTGCCAGCAGTGAAGGGACAGGGACCTACGAGCAGTACTTC
CDR3: CASSEGTGTYEQYF

D: TRBD2
size: -
J: TRBJ2-2
V: TRBV6-5
DNA: TGTGCCAGCAGCCTGGGGCGACTAGCGCGGACCGGGGAGCTGTTTTTT
CDR3: CASSLGRLARTGELFF

D: TRBD1
size: -
J: TRBJ2-1
V: TRBV15
DNA: TGTGCCACCAGCAGAGAAACCGGGACAGGGGGGACCAATGAGCAGTTCTTC
CDR3: CATSRETGTGGTNEQFF

D: -
size: -
J: TRBJ2-2
V: TRBV11-2
DNA: TGTGCCAGCAGCTTAGATCCAGAGAACACCGGGGAGCTGTTTTTT
CDR3: CASSLDPENTGELFF

D: -
size: few
J: TRBJ2-7
V: TRBV5-1
DNA: TGCGCCAGCAGCTTGGGCTCAGCTATATACGAGCAGTACTTC
CDR3: CASSLGSAIYEQYF

D: TRBD2
size: few
J: TRBJ2-2
V: TRBV4-1
DNA: TGCGCCAGCAGCCAAGTGGGTGGCGGGAGGCTCAACACCGGGGAGCTGTTTTTT
CDR3: CASSQVGGGRLNTGELFF

D: -
size: -
J: TRBJ2-7
V: TRBV4-2
DNA: TGTGCCAGCAGCCACACACCGGGGCAGGGTTACGAGCAGTACTTC
CDR3: CASSHTPGQGYEQYF

D: -
size: few
J: TRBJ1-4
V: TRBV7-9
DNA: TGTGCCAGCAGCCAGACACGCTTACGTAATGAAAAACTGTTTTTT
CDR3: CASSQTRLRNEKLFF

D: TRBD2
size: -
J: TRBJ2-7
V: TRBV10-3
DNA: TGTGCCAGCAGCTTGGGGGGGGGACCGCCGAGGGAGCAGTACTTC
CDR3: CASSLGGGPPREQYF

D: TRBD1
size: -
J: TRBJ1-5
V: TRBV15
DNA: TGTGCCACCAGCTCTGGCGGGGACAGGGGGTTTCAGCCCCAGCATTTT
CDR3: CATSSGGDRGFQPQHF

D: -
size: many
J: TRBJ1-2
V: TRBV19
DNA: TGTGCCACTAAGGGGTCAGGCTTTAGCTATGGCTACACCTTC
CDR3: CATKGSGFSYGYTF

D: TRBD1
size: many
J: TRBJ1-1
V: TRBV20-1
DNA: TGCAGTGCTAGGGGGACAGCAAACACTGAAGCTTTCTTT
CDR3: CSARGTANTEAFF

D: -
size: many
J: TRBJ2-7
V: TRBV10-3
DNA: TGTGCCATCAGCCGGACAGAACTTGCCTACGAGCAGTACTTC
CDR3: CAISRTELAYEQYF

D: -
size: few
J: TRBJ2-7
V: TRBV20-1
DNA: TGCAGTGCTAGTAGGGGTCAGAGCTACGAGCAGTACTTC
CDR3: CSASRGQSYEQYF

D: TRBD1
size: -
J: TRBJ1-5
V: TRBV15
DNA: TGTGCCACCAGCAGGGTATCGGGACAGGGGAATCAGCCCCAGCATTTT
CDR3: CATSRVSGQGNQPQHF

D: -
size: -
J: TRBJ2-5
V: TRBV29-1
DNA: TGCAGCTTAGGCTGGGGGAAAGAGACCCAGTACTTC
CDR3: CSLGWGKETQYF

D: -
size: many
J: TRBJ2-7
V: TRBV7-2
DNA: TGTGCCAGCAGCCCCGAAGCGGTATCCGCCTACGAGCAGTACTTC
CDR3: CASSPEAVSAYEQYF

D: TRBD1
size: -
J: TRBJ2-7
V: TRBV29-1
DNA: TGCAGCGTTGCTCCAGGGGGCTACGAGCAGTACTTC
CDR3: CSVAPGGYEQYF

D: -
size: many
J: TRBJ1-5
V: TRBV2
DNA: TGTGCCAGCACCGAGGCAGGTTATAGCAATCAGCCCCAGCATTTT
CDR3: CASTEAGYSNQPQHF

D: -
size: -
J: TRBJ2-7
V: TRBV6-5
DNA: TGTGCCAGCAGTTACACGTCGGATAGGGCCTACGAGCAGTACTTC
CDR3: CASSYTSDRAYEQYF

D: -
size: few
J: TRBJ1-4
V: TRBV5-5
DNA: TGTGCCAGCAGCTTGGTGCGTACCACCGTAGCAACTAATGAAAAACTGTTTTTT
CDR3: CASSLVRTTVATNEKLFF

D: TRBD1
size: -
J: TRBJ1-4
V: TRBV5-4
DNA: TGTGCCAGCAGCTCCCGGACAGGGAGAGAGGAAAAACTGTTTTTT
CDR3: CASSSRTGREEKLFF

D: TRBD1
size: few
J: TRBJ1-2
V: TRBV5-1
DNA: TGCACCAGCAGTTACCGGGACAGGGGAGCGGTAGGCTACACCTTC
CDR3: CTSSYRDRGAVGYTF

D: -
size: few
J: TRBJ1-5
V: TRBV20-1
DNA: TGCAGTGCTAGAGATTTCCTAGGGGCGGGACAGCCCCAGCATTTT
CDR3: CSARDFLGAGQPQHF

D: -
size: few
J: TRBJ2-7
V: TRBV7-9
DNA: TGTGCCAGCAGTTCGAAGGGAGGCAGCAACTACGAGCAGTACTTC
CDR3: CASSSKGGSNYEQYF

D: TRBD2
size: few
J: TRBJ2-5
V: TRBV19
DNA: TGTGCCAGTACCCCAGCCCCGGGACTAGCGGTGGAAGATCAAGAGACCCAGTACTTC
CDR3: CASTPAPGLAVEDQETQYF

D: -
size: -
J: TRBJ2-6
V: TRBV2
DNA: TGTGCCAGCAGCGTTAGAGGGGTATCACCCGGTGCTGGGGCCAACGTCCTGACTTTC
CDR3: CASSVRGVSPGAGANVLTF

D: -
size: many
J: TRBJ1-1
V: TRBV5-6
DNA: TGTGCCAGCAGCCTCATGCGTGCTGAAGCTTTCTTT
CDR3: CASSLMRAEAFF

D: TRBD1
size: many
J: TRBJ1-1
V: TRBV6-4
DNA: TGTGCCAGCAGTGAATCGACAGGGGCTATGAACACTGAAGCTTTCTTT
CDR3: CASSESTGAMNTEAFF

D: -
size: -
J: TRBJ2-6
V: TRBV10-3
DNA: TGTGCCAGCCGGTCAAGGGCCAACGTCCTGACTTTC
CDR3: CASRSRANVLTF

D: -
size: -
J: TRBJ2-7
V: TRBV5-1
DNA: TGCGCCAGCAGCTTGGCCTCATTACAGGGTAACTACGAGCAGTACTTC
CDR3: CASSLASLQGNYEQYF

D: -
size: -
J: TRBJ2-2
V: TRBV24-1
DNA: TGTGCCACCAGTGATCAGGACGCGAACACCGGGGAGCTGTTTTTT
CDR3: CATSDQDANTGELFF

D: TRBD1
size: -
J: TRBJ1-2
V: TRBV7-2
DNA: TGTGCCAGCACCCCTGACAGGGATTATGGCTACACCTTC
CDR3: CASTPDRDYGYTF

D: -
size: -
J: TRBJ1-6
V: TRBV4-3
DNA: TGCGCCAGCAGCGACAAGGGGAGCTCCTATAATTCACCCCTCCACTTT
CDR3: CASSDKGSSYNSPLHF

D: -
size: -
J: TRBJ1-6
V: TRBV9
DNA: TGTGCCAGCAGCGCCTTCGGTTCACTGGGATCATCACCCCTCCACTTT
CDR3: CASSAFGSLGSSPLHF

D: -
size: -
J: TRBJ2-5
V: TRBV28
DNA: TGTGCCAGCAGCTTCTACCCCGACCACGAGACCCAGTACTTC
CDR3: CASSFYPDHETQYF

D: -
size: few
J: TRBJ2-7
V: TRBV10-3
DNA: TGTGCCAGCAGTGAAAGGGTCTCCTACGAGCAGTACTTC
CDR3: CASSERVSYEQYF

D: -
size: -
J: TRBJ2-5
V: TRBV6-1
DNA: TGTGCCAGCAGTGAACCCACAGGAGGGGACGAGACCCAGTACTTC
CDR3: CASSEPTGGDETQYF

D: TRBD1
size: -
J: TRBJ2-5
V: TRBV12-3/TRBV12-4
DNA: TGTGCCAGCAGTCCGATGACAGGGTGGTACTTC
CDR3: CASSPMTGWYF

D: -
size: -
J: TRBJ1-5
V: TRBV7-2
DNA: TGTGCCAGCAGTGAGGGCCCTAGCGGGGGCCTACGGACCCAGCATTTT
CDR3: CASSEGPSGGLRTQHF

D: -
size: few
J: TRBJ1-3
V: TRBV28
DNA: TGTGCCAGCAGTCCACCGCACGGAAACACCATATATTTT
CDR3: CASSPPHGNTIYF

D: -
size: -
J: TRBJ1-1
V: TRBV6-6
DNA: TGTGCCAGCAAATTTGGGATTAACACTGAAGCTTTCTTT
CDR3: CASKFGINTEAFF

D: TRBD1
size: many
J: TRBJ1-2
V: TRBV5-1
DNA: TGCGCCAGCAGCTTGGGCGGGACAGGTCGCGGCTATGGCTACACCTTC
CDR3: CASSLGGTGRGYGYTF

D: TRBD2
size: -
J: TRBJ2-2
V: TRBV28
DNA: TGTGCCAGCTGCCAAAGAGGACTAGCGAACACCGGGGAGCTGTTTTTT
CDR3: CASCQRGLANTGELFF

D: TRBD1
size: -
J: TRBJ2-2
V: TRBV7-8
DNA: TGTGCCAGCAGCTTAGAGACAGGGATGAGCACCGGGGAGCTGTTTTTT
CDR3: CASSLETGMSTGELFF

D: TRBD2
size: -
J: TRBJ2-7
V: TRBV5-1
DNA: TGCGCCAGCAGCTGGGGGACTAGCGGGGGGGCCACCTCCCTCTACGAGCAGTACTTC
CDR3: CASSWGTSGGATSLYEQYF

D: -
size: -
J: TRBJ2-7
V: TRBV20-1
DNA: TGCAGTGCTAGGAACAGGGCCCCCCGAGAGCAGTACTTC
CDR3: CSARNRAPREQYF

D: -
size: many
J: TRBJ1-4
V: TRBV7-8
DNA: TGTGCCAGCAGACGGACGGACAGTCCCCTTAATGAAAAACTGTTTTTT
CDR3: CASRRTDSPLNEKLFF

D: TRBD1
size: -
J: TRBJ1-4
V: TRBV28
DNA: TGTGCCAGCAGTTTAACCGGACAGGGGGTAGATGAAAAACTGTTTTTT
CDR3: CASSLTGQGVDEKLFF